The T cell receptor beta chain described here comes from a study of shared clonotypes between healthy human individuals. About the study: Donors were a couple of women and a few men aged 18 to 49. Each donor had three CD4 naive, three CD4 memory, two CD8 naive and one CD8 memory plate.

This CDR3 spans 16 amino acids. Germline-derived CDR1 and CDR2 are MNHNY and SVGAGI (reference sequence). The germline V and J ends were trimmed by 2 bases and 0 bases, with 14 bases remaining between them. Each subset's genomic DNA was shared equally among a number of immunoSEQ plates. TCRdb's copy holds only in-frame clones and misses some; the assay was immunoSEQ multiplex PCR. Among 2,500,000 or so clones listed, around 93% were seen once. This TCR was sampled from a man aged 18-30 years in good health. Some clones in this sample may be carry-over from other donors' samples. The genes are TRBV6-6 and TRBJ2-7; TRBD2 might be the D (5 bases). The source material was naive CD4+ T cells from PBMCs. Subset reported: CD45RA+ positively selected. The DNA for the CDR3 is TGTGCCAGCAGTTACGGAGGCACCCTCATCTCCTACGAGCAGTACTTC. Residues: CASSYGGTLISYEQYF.